This TCR beta chain was sequenced for a study of blood T cell repertoires in COVID-19. The V and J ends lost 6 bases and 4 bases respectively, with 7 bases between them. The CDR3 has 12 residues. Germline values: CDR1 MNHEY, CDR2 SMNVEV (reference sequence). Here immunoSEQ multiplex PCR was the method, and the copy in TCRdb shows in-frame clones only, minus some. This sample has about 55,000 clones, with 90% found just once. The sequencing sample was made of peripheral blood. V gene TRBV27 combines with J gene TRBJ2-1; no firm D call. The clonotype originates from a human donor with active COVID-19. The donor label of this sample is uncertain. The CDR3 DNA sequence: TGTGCCAGCAGCAGTTATTACAATGAGCAGTTCTTC. Residues: CASSSYYNEQFF.